Below, 7 T cell receptor beta chains from the same sample are listed, as sequenced in a study of chemoradiotherapy in HPV16-positive cancers (dated by TCRdb to about 2022). Receptors were amplified or captured by the immunoSEQ multiplex PCR assay. TCRdb stores this immuneACCESS table with in-frame sequences only. Part of the clones is absent; in the studies checked, under half of the shortfall reflects unresolved V genes, and no reason is known for the rest. Across this sample there are around 13,000 clones, with about three quarters seen only once. Clones ranked in the top ten supply more than 7.5% of the sample. This specimen was taken from a patient who underwent chemoradiotherapy. The source of these receptors is a human donor with HPV-associated anogenital cancer.

The chain couples TRBV29-1 to TRBJ2-4, with a weak D call TRBD1 (6 bases). The CDR3 is made up of 13 amino acids. Trimming pared 7 bases from V and 6 bases from J, leaving 16 bases between. Germline CDR1 reads SQVTM; CDR2 reads ANQGSEA. CDR3 amino acids: CSAAQGQGNIQYF. The DNA of the CDR3 is TGCAGCGCGGCGCAGGGGCAGGGAAACATTCAGTACTTC.

The chain has TRBV7-9 and TRBJ2-5; 7 nucleotides line up with TRBD1. The trim removed 6 bases at V and 2 bases at J, leaving 6 bases unmatched. CDR1 SEHNR and CDR2 FQNEAQ come from the germline V gene (reference sequence). The CDR3 length is 14 residues. This CDR3 is CASSLRTGQETQYF. CDR3 nucleotide sequence: TGTGCCAGCAGTTTAAGGACAGGACAAGAGACCCAGTACTTC.

Notes on this clone: Sequence at one end of the junction differs from germline and may be a read error. The gene calls are TRBV19 and TRBJ2-2; 9 bases match TRBD1. Per germline, CDR1 LNHDA and CDR2 SQIVND (reference sequence). The CDR3 covers 14 residues. The CDR3 reads CASRGTGNTGELLF. CDR3 nucleotide sequence: TGTGCCAGTAGAGGGACAGGGAACACCGGGGAGCTGCTTTTT.

The chain carries TRBV4-3 and TRBJ1-1; TRBD1 matches 11 bases. From germline, CDR1 is LGHNA and CDR2 YSLEER. CDR3 length equals 15 residues. After removal of 1 base from V and 5 bases from J, the junction contained 3 bases not matched to a gene. The CDR3 sequence: CASSQAGQGGTEAFF. CDR3 DNA sequence: TGCGCCAGCAGCCAAGCGGGACAGGGGGGTACTGAAGCTTTCTTT.

V is TRBV6-1 and J is TRBJ1-5; tentatively, D is TRBD1 (6 bases). V was pared by 10 bases and J by 7 bases, with 23 bases between. CDR3 size: 15 residues. The germline gives CDR1 MNHNS, CDR2 SASEGT. CDR3 nucleotide sequence: TGTGCCACCTCCAATTCCCTCAGGGGTCAACAGCCCCAGCATTTT. Its translation: CATSNSLRGQQPQHF.

This clone has just a few counts. The chain links TRBV9 to TRBJ1-3, with D hard to call. Deletions cut 1 base from V and 0 bases from J, with 8 bases between. Germline CDR1 is SGDLS and CDR2 is YYNGEE. This CDR3 is built from 15 residues. CDR3 loop: CASSVTQSSGNTIYF. In DNA form, the CDR3 reads TGTGCCAGCAGCGTAACCCAAAGCTCTGGAAACACCATATATTTT. Full variable domain (remainder filled in from reference TRBV9 and TRBJ1-3): DSGVTQTPKHLITATGQRVTLRCSPRSGDLSVYWYQQSLDQGLQFLIQYYNGEERAKGNILERFSAQQFPDLHSELNLSSLELGDSALYFCASSVTQSSGNTIYFGEGSWLTVV.

J is TRBJ1-5 and V is TRBV19; unclear D gene. CDR1 LNHDA and CDR2 SQIVND come from the germline V gene (reference sequence). The CDR3 covers 14 residues. The germline V and J ends were trimmed by 3 bases and 10 bases, with 16 bases remaining between them. DNA for the CDR3: TGTGCCAGTAGTATCGGGAACCGGGGAAATCCCCAGCATTTT. Translated, it gives CASSIGNRGNPQHF.